This TCR beta chain is drawn from a study of blood T cell repertoires in COVID-19. Turning to the study itself: There were acute and convalescent COVID-19 samples, and they came from the United States, Italy and Spain. In each case, the material was cDNA or gDNA derived from T cells, B-cell-depleted T cells, or PBMCs.

Original handling: Using reference gene primer amplification, nucleated cell counts were estimated. Method: immunoSEQ multiplex PCR; TCRdb's copy keeps in-frame clones and lacks some. Clone size and V and J calls were adopted from that table, with D and trimming inferred from the DNA. The repertoire holds some 110,000 clones, approximately 83% seen once, with approximately 4.5% in the top ten. V was pared by 0 bases and J by 2 bases, with 8 bases between. The length of the CDR3 is 14 residues. The TCR originated in a woman in her seventies with acute or convalescent COVID-19. The chain links TRBV5-3 to TRBJ1-1; no firm D call. Being an ORF, TRBV5-3 has a function that is uncertain. Sequencing used peripheral blood. CDR3 sequence (DNA): TGTGCCAGAAGCTTGGGGCAGACTAACACTGAAGCTTTCTTT. Translated: CARSLGQTNTEAFF.